This T cell receptor beta chain is from a study of CD4 T cells in relation to SARS-CoV-2 and coronaviruses. Study summary: TCR beta CDR3s were sequenced after roughly nine-day antigen culture of PBMCs.

CD4+ T cells from unexposed donors were obtained before the COVID-19 pandemic (2011-2018). CD4+ T cells were isolated from the cells after around 9 days of culture. Unexposed-donor CD4+ T cells were probed with SARS-CoV-2 S/N and four cold-coronavirus spikes, cells permitting. Each well had a few million PBMCs in approximately 5% human AB serum with IL-2. As to this clone: Its antigen is still unknown.

The method was immunoSEQ multiplex PCR; TCRdb's version includes in-frame clones alone and lacks a portion of them. This table has about 18,000 clones, around three quarters appearing once. The CDR3 consists of 14 residues. Germline-derived CDR1 and CDR2 are MNHEY and SVGAGI. The V and J ends lost 5 bases and 1 base respectively, with 11 bases between them. V gene TRBV6-5 combines with J gene TRBJ2-5; weak D call: TRBD1 (5 bases). This clonotype originated in a human donor in good health. The sequenced material came from CD4+ T cells from PBMCs, cultured in vitro. The CDR3 sequence: CASSQGAGQETQYF. CDR3 bases: TGTGCCAGCAGTCAGGGTGCCGGCCAAGAGACCCAGTACTTC.